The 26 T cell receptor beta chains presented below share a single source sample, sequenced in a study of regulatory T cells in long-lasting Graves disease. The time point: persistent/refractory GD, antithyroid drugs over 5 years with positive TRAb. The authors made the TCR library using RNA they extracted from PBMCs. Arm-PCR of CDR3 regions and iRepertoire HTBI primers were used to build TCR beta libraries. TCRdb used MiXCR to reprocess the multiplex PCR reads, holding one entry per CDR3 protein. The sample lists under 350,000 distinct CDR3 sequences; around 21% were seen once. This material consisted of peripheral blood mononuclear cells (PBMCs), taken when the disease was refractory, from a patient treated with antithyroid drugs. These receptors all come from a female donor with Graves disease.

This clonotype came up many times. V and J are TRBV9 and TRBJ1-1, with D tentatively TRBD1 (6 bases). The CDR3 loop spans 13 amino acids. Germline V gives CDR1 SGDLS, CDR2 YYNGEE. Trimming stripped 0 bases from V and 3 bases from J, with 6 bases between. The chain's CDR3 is CASSVAGDTEAFF. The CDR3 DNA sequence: TGTGCCAGCAGCGTAGCAGGGGACACTGAAGCTTTCTTT.

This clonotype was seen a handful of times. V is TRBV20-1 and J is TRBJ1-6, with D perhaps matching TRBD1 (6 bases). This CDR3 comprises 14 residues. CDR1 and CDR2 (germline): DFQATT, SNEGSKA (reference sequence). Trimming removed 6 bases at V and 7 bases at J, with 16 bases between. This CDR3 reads CSARDSGTNSPLHF. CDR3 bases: TGCAGTGCGAGGGATTCCGGGACAAATTCACCCCTCCACTTT.

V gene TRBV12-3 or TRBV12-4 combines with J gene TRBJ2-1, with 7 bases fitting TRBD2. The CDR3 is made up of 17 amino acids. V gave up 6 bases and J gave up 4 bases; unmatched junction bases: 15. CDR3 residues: CASSRGKRGGLYNEQFF. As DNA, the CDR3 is TGTGCCAGCAGCCGGGGGAAACGCGGGGGACTTTACAATGAGCAGTTCTTC.

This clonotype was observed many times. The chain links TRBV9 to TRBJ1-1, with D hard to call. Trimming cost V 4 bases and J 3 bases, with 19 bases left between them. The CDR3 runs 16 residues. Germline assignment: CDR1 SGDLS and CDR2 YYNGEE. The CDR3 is CASSPPYASRDTEAFF. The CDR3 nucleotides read TGTGCCAGCAGCCCCCCCTATGCCAGTAGGGACACTGAAGCTTTCTTT.

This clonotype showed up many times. Here the CDR3 reads CASRLPAGWETQYF. CDR3 in DNA: TGTGCCAGCAGGCTACCGGCGGGTTGGGAGACCCAGTACTTC. The V gene is TRBV28, the J gene TRBJ2-5; TRBD2 is a possible D gene (5 bases). This CDR3 region has 14 residues. The V end was cut by 6 bases, the J end by 5 bases, with 16 bases between. Germline loops: CDR1 MDHEN, CDR2 SYDVKM.

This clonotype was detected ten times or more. CDR3: CASSLEPNTEAFF. Written as DNA, the CDR3 is TGTGCCAGCAGCTTAGAACCGAACACTGAAGCTTTCTTT. V and J are TRBV11-3 and TRBJ1-1; D is uncertain. Germline CDR1 and CDR2: SGHNT and YENEEA. V lost 0 bases, J lost 1 base, and 3 bases lay in between. The CDR3 is made up of 13 amino acids. Complete variable domain (other parts from reference TRBV11-3 and TRBJ1-1): EAGVVQSPRYKIIEKKQPVAFWCNPISGHNTLYWYLQNLGQGPELLIRYENEEAVDDSQLPKDRFSAERLKGVDSTLKIQPAELGDSAVYLCASSLEPNTEAFFGQGTRLTVV.

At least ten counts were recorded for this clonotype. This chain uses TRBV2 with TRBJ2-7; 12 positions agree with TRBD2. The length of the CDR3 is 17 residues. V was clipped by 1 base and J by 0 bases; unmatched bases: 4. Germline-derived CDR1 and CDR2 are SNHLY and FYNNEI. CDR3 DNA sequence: TGTGCCAGCAGTGAAGGGCCGACTAGCGGGAGCTCCTACGAGCAGTACTTC. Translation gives CASSEGPTSGSSYEQYF.

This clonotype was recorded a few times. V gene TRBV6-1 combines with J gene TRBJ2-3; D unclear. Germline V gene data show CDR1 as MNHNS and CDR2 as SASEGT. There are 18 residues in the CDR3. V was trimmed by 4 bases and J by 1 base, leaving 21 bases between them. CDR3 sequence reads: CASSVSTLRRQGTDTQYF. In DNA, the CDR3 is TGTGCCAGCAGTGTCTCCACTCTAAGGCGGCAGGGCACAGATACGCAGTATTTT.

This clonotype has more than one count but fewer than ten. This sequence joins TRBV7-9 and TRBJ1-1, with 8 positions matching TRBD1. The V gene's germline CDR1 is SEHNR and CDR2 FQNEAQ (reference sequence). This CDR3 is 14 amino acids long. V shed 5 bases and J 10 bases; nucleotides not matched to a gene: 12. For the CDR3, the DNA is TGTGCCAGCAGCCCGGGTAGGACAGGGATCGGAGCTTTCTTT. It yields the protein CASSPGRTGIGAFF.

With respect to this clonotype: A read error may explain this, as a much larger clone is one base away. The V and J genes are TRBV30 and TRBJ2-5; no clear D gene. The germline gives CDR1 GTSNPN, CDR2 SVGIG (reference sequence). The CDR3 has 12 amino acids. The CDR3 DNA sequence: TGTGTCTGGAGTGTCAGCCGGGAGACCCAGTACTTC. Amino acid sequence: CVWSVSRETQYF. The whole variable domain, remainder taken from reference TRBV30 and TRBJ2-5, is SQTIHQWPATLVQPVGSPLSLECTVEGTSNPNLYWYRQAAGRGLQLLFYSVGIGQISSEVPQNLSASRPQDRQFILSSKKLLLSDSGFYLCVWSVSRETQYFGPGTRLLVL.

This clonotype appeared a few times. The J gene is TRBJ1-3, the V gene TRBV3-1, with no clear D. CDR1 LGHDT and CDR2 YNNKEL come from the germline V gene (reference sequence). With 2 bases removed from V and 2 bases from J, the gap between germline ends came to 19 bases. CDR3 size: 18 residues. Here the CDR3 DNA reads TGTGCCAGCAGCCAACCCTCAGGACGGCAGGCTCCTGGAAACACCATATATTTT. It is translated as CASSQPSGRQAPGNTIYF.

The CDR3 nucleotides are TGTGCCAGCAGTCCTCTCCTTAGCCACCGGGAGCTGTTTTTT. Translated, it gives CASSPLLSHRELFF. The chain joins TRBV28 to TRBJ2-2, with D hard to call. V was shortened by 5 bases and J by 9 bases, with 16 bases between the two germline ends. Looked up from germline, CDR1 is MDHEN and CDR2 is SYDVKM. The CDR3 loop spans 14 amino acids.

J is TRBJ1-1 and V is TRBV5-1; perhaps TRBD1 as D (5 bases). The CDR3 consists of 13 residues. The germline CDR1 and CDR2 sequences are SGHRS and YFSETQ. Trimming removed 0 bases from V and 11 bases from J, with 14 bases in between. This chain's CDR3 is CASSLDGGMGAFF. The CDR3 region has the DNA TGCGCCAGCAGCTTGGACGGGGGTATGGGGGCTTTCTTT.

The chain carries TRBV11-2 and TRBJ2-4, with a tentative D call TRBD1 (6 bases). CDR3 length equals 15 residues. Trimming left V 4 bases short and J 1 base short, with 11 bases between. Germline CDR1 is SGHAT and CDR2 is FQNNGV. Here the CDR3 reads CASSSPRGAKNIQYF. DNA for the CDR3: TGTGCCAGCAGCTCACCAAGGGGGGCCAAAAACATTCAGTACTTC.

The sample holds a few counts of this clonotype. In DNA, the CDR3 is TGCAGTGCTAGAGGGGGGGAAAAGGCCTACGAGCAGTACTTC. This codes for CSARGGEKAYEQYF. The V call is TRBV20-1, the J call TRBJ2-7, with D possibly matching TRBD2 (6 bases). The CDR3 totals 14 residues. Germline values: CDR1 DFQATT, CDR2 SNEGSKA (reference sequence). Trimming pared 1 base from V and 2 bases from J, leaving 12 bases between.

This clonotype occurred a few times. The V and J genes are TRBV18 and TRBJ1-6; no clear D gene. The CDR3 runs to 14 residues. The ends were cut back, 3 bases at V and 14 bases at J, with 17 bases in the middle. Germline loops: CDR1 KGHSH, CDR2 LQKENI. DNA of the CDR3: TGTGCCAGCTCACCGGAACAAAACCGGGGAACCCTCCACTTT. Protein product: CASSPEQNRGTLHF.

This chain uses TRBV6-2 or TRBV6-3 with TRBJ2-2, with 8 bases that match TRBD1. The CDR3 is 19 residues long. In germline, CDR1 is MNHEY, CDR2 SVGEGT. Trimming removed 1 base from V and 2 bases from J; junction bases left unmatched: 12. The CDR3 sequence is CASSYLGQDTGSNTGELFF. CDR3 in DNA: TGTGCCAGCAGTTACTTGGGACAGGACACCGGATCTAACACCGGGGAGCTGTTTTTT.

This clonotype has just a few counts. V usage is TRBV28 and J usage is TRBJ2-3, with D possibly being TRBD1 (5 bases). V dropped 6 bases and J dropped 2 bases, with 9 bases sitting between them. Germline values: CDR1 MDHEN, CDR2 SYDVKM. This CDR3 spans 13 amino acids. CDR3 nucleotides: TGTGCCAGCAGACCCAGGGTCACAGATACGCAGTATTTT. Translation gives CASRPRVTDTQYF.

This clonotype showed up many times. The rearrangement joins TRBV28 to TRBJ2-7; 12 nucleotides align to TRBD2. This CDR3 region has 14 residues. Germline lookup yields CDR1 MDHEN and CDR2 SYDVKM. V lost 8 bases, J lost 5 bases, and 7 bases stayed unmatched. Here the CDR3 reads CASQTSGSFDEQYF. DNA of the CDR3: TGTGCCAGCCAGACTAGCGGGAGTTTCGACGAGCAGTACTTC.

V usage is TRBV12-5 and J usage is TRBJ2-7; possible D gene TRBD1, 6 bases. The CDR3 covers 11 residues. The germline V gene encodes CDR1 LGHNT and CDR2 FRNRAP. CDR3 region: CPMGATYEQYF. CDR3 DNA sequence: TGTCCAATGGGGGCTACCTACGAGCAGTACTTC. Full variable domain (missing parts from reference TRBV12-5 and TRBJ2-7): DARVTQTPRHKVTEMGQEVTMRCQPILGHNTVFWYRQTMMQGLELLAYFRNRAPLDDSGMPKDRFSAEMPDATLATLKIQPSEPRDSAVYFCPMGATYEQYFGPGTRLTVT.

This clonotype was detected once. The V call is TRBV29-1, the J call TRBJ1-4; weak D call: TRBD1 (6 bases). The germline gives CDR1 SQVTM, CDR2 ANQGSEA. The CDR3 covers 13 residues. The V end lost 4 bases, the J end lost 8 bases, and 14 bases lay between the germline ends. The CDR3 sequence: CSVVWGLGEKLFF. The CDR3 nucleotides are TGCAGCGTTGTGTGGGGGCTTGGCGAAAAACTGTTTTTT. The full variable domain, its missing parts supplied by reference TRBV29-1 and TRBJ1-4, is SAVISQKPSRDICQRGTSLTIQCQVDSQVTMMFWYRQQPGQSLTLIATANQGSEATYESGFVIDKFPISRPNLTFSTLTVSNMSPEDSSIYLCSVVWGLGEKLFFGSGTQLSVL.

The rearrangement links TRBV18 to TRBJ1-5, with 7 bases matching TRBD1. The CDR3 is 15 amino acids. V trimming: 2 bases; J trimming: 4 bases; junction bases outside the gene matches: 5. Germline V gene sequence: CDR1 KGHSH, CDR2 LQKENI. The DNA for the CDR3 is TGTGCCAGCTCACCAGACAGGGCCTTAAATCAGCCCCAGCATTTT. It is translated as CASSPDRALNQPQHF.

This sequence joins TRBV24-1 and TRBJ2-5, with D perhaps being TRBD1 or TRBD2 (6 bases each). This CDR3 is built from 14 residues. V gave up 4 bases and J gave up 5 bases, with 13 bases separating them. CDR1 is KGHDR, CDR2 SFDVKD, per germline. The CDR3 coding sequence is TGTGCCACCAGTGACGTCGGGGGCGCCGAGACCCAGTACTTC. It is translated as CATSDVGGAETQYF.

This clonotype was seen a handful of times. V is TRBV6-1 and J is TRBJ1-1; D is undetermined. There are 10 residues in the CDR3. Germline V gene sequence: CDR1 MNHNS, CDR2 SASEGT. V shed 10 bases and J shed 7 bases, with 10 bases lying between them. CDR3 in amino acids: CATTPLEAFF. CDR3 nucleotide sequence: TGTGCCACCACCCCTCTTGAAGCTTTCTTT.

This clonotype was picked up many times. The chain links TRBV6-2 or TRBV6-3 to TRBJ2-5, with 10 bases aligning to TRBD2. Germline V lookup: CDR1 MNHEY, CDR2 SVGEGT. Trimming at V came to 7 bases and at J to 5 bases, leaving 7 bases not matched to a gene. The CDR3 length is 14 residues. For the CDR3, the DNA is TGTGCCAGCAACCTAGCGGGAGTGGGGGAGACCCAGTACTTC. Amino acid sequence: CASNLAGVGETQYF.

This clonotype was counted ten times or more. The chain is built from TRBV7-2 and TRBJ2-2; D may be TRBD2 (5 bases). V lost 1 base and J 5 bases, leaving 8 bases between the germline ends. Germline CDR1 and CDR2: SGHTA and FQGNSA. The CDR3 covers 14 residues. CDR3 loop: CASSLGRATGELFF. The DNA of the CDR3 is TGTGCCAGCAGCTTAGGGCGGGCGACCGGGGAGCTGTTTTTT.